These 12 T cell receptor beta chains share one sample of origin, sequenced in a study of blood T cell repertoires in COVID-19. Data came from immunoSEQ multiplex PCR; TCRdb stores just in-frame clones and leaves some out. Found here are 45,000 to 55,000 clones, around 84% of them singletons; the top ten hold about 4.3%. The sequencing sample was made of peripheral blood. These receptors were collected from a man aged 50 to 59 with active COVID-19.

The chain combines TRBV14 with TRBJ1-3, with 9 nucleotides matching TRBD1. Germline lookup yields CDR1 SGHDN and CDR2 FVKESK. The ends lost 0 bases at V and 4 bases at J; junction bases unmatched: 10. The CDR3 covers 18 residues. The DNA for the CDR3 is TGTGCCAGCAGCCAAGACCCGTCTAGGACAGGGGAAGGAAACACCATATATTTT. This gives the protein CASSQDPSRTGEGNTIYF.

This rearrangement joins TRBV19 to TRBJ1-1; TRBD1 matches 11 bases. Germline CDR1 reads LNHDA; CDR2 reads SQIVND (reference sequence). The trim removed 6 bases at V and 4 bases at J, leaving 1 base unmatched. This CDR3 has 13 amino acids. DNA for the CDR3: TGTGCCAGTAGAGGGACAGGGGGCACTGAAGCTTTCTTT. This encodes CASRGTGGTEAFF.

The V gene is TRBV19, the J gene TRBJ2-1; 11 bases match TRBD2. Per germline, CDR1 LNHDA and CDR2 SQIVND (reference sequence). Trimming removed 7 bases from V and 8 bases from J; junction bases left unmatched: 7. CDR3 length: 14 residues. The CDR3 region is CASIGTSGMDEQFF. The CDR3 bases are TGTGCCAGTATCGGGACTAGCGGCATGGATGAGCAGTTCTTC.

This chain connects TRBV19 to TRBJ2-3; 7 positions match TRBD1. Germline CDR1 reads LNHDA; CDR2 reads SQIVND (reference sequence). This CDR3 spans 14 amino acids. V lost 7 bases to trimming and J lost 4 bases; unmatched junction nucleotides: 8. CDR3 amino acids: CASNRWDSPDTQYF. The CDR3, as DNA: TGTGCCAGTAATCGATGGGACAGTCCAGATACGCAGTATTTT.

The chain has TRBV28 and TRBJ2-5, with 11 bases aligning to TRBD2. Trimming took 7 bases from V and 5 from J; bases not matched to a gene: 9. The CDR3 has 15 amino acids. CDR1 MDHEN and CDR2 SYDVKM come from the germline V gene. CDR3 sequence reads: CASTLAGDPRETQYF. CDR3 bases: TGTGCCAGCACACTAGCGGGGGACCCCCGGGAGACCCAGTACTTC.

The rearrangement uses TRBV6-5 and TRBJ2-5; tentatively, D is TRBD1 (5 bases). CDR1 and CDR2 from the germline V gene are MNHEY and SVGAGI. The CDR3 has 13 amino acids. V gave up 6 bases and J gave up 4 bases, with 12 bases separating them. The CDR3 DNA follows: TGTGCCAGCAGCCGAGTAAGGGGAGAGACCCAGTACTTC. Protein product: CASSRVRGETQYF.

This clone appeared a few times. The V call is TRBV5-1, the J call TRBJ1-6, with D tentatively TRBD1 (6 bases). Per the germline V gene, CDR1 is SGHRS and CDR2 is YFSETQ. The V and J ends lost 0 bases and 5 bases respectively, with 12 bases between them. The CDR3 has 16 residues. The CDR3 DNA reads TGCGCCAGCAGCTTGGTACCTAGGGGGAATAATTCACCCCTCCACTTT. Translating gives CASSLVPRGNNSPLHF. The entire variable domain, with the rest obtained from reference TRBV5-1 and TRBJ1-6, is as follows: KAGVTQTPRYLIKTRGQQVTLSCSPISGHRSVSWYQQTPGQGLQFLFEYFSETQRNKGNFPGRFSGRQFSNSRSEMNVSTLELGDSALYLCASSLVPRGNNSPLHFGNGTRLTVT.

The chain joins TRBV11-2 to TRBJ2-2, with 12 positions matching TRBD1. The germline CDR1 and CDR2 sequences are SGHAT and FQNNGV. V gave up 1 base and J gave up 0 bases; unmatched junction bases: 6. This CDR3 has 19 amino acids. The CDR3 spells CASSLGWDRGLSNTGELFF. The CDR3 nucleotides read TGTGCCAGCAGCTTAGGCTGGGACAGGGGGCTCTCGAACACCGGGGAGCTGTTTTTT.

The rearrangement uses TRBV2 and TRBJ2-3, with 8 bases aligning to TRBD2. CDR1 and CDR2 from the germline V gene are SNHLY and FYNNEI. Trimming removed 5 bases from V and 4 bases from J; junction bases left unmatched: 5. This CDR3 has 14 amino acids. This CDR3 reads CASSSSGSADTQYF. The CDR3 DNA reads TGTGCCAGCAGTTCTAGCGGGTCAGCAGATACGCAGTATTTT.

CDR3 sequence reads: CASSLGVGTRSFF. DNA of the CDR3: TGTGCCAGCAGTTTAGGGGTAGGGACAAGGTCTTTCTTT. The rearrangement links TRBV28 to TRBJ1-1; possibly TRBD1 for D (6 bases). The CDR3 extends over 13 amino acids. Trimming removed 2 bases from V and 12 bases from J, with 16 bases in between. Germline V gene sequence: CDR1 MDHEN, CDR2 SYDVKM.

The V and J genes are TRBV18 and TRBJ1-1, with 11 positions matching TRBD1. Germline CDR1 KGHSH, CDR2 LQKENI. The CDR3 length is 15 residues. The V and J ends lost 10 bases and 7 bases, in that order; junction bases with no gene match: 14. CDR3 in DNA: TGTGCCACCGTCGGGCAAGGGGGACAGGGGGGTGAAGCTTTCTTT. Translating gives CATVGQGGQGGEAFF.

On this clone: The limits of the CDR3 on the DNA are not certain, so only TCRdb's listed CDR3 is given. The chain carries TRBV27 and TRBJ1-5; no DNA check was done on the table's D call, TRBD1. Germline CDR1 is MNHEY and CDR2 is SMNVEV (reference sequence). The CDR3 spans 20 residues, counting both ends. The CDR3 here is CASSLFSVRGQGALNQPQHF.